Listed below are T cell receptor beta chains from one sample, sequenced in a study of T cell repertoires in cytomegalovirus infection. TCRdb reprocessed the reads with MiXCR, giving one entry per CDR3 protein. The sample lists around 200,000 distinct CDR3 sequences; about a sixth were seen once. Material for sequencing was CD8+ T cells from PBMCs. The receptors were gathered from a human donor in good health (CMV status not recorded). Some clones in this sample may be carry-over from other donors' samples. The CDR3 runs from the conserved cysteine through the conserved F or W. The D gene is left open where the match is weak. Only some rows state a clone size, as once, few, many or a class for expanded clones.

V gene: TRBV15; clone size: .; J gene: TRBJ2-6; D gene: .; CDR3 protein: CATSRDPRILSGANVLTF; CDR3 DNA: TGTGCCACCAGCAGAGATCCCCGGATTCTCTCTGGGGCCAACGTCCTGACTTTC
V gene: TRBV7-2; clone size: .; J gene: TRBJ2-7; D gene: TRBD2; CDR3 protein: CASSWIAGGTIYEQYF; CDR3 DNA: TGTGCCAGCAGCTGGATCGCGGGGGGGACAATCTACGAGCAGTACTTC
V gene: TRBV12-3/TRBV12-4; clone size: few; J gene: TRBJ2-7; D gene: .; CDR3 protein: CASSFPGRGEQYF; CDR3 DNA: TGTGCCAGCAGTTTTCCGGGGCGAGGCGAGCAGTACTTC
V gene: TRBV27; clone size: .; J gene: TRBJ2-7; D gene: .; CDR3 protein: CASSPSDSSYEQYF; CDR3 DNA: TGTGCCAGCAGCCCCTCCGACAGCTCCTACGAGCAGTACTTC
V gene: TRBV15; clone size: .; J gene: TRBJ2-1; D gene: TRBD2; CDR3 protein: CATSGTSGGENYNEQFF; CDR3 DNA: TGTGCCACCAGTGGGACTAGCGGGGGGGAAAACTACAATGAGCAGTTCTTC
V gene: TRBV7-8; clone size: .; J gene: TRBJ1-1; D gene: .; CDR3 protein: CASSLYPAGSRGTEAFF; CDR3 DNA: TGTGCCAGCAGCTTATATCCGGCGGGCAGCCGGGGCACTGAAGCTTTCTTT
V gene: TRBV20-1; clone size: .; J gene: TRBJ2-1; D gene: TRBD2; CDR3 protein: CSAYERGLYNEQFF; CDR3 DNA: TGCAGTGCTTATGAGCGGGGGCTGTACAATGAGCAGTTCTTC
V gene: TRBV4-1; clone size: .; J gene: TRBJ1-4; D gene: .; CDR3 protein: CASSQAARGVDTTNEKLFF; CDR3 DNA: TGCGCCAGCAGCCAGGCCGCGCGAGGGGTAGACACAACTAATGAAAAACTGTTTTTT
V gene: TRBV5-8; clone size: few; J gene: TRBJ1-1; D gene: .; CDR3 protein: CASSLEGTYTEAFF; CDR3 DNA: TGTGCCAGCAGCTTGGAGGGGACTTACACTGAAGCTTTCTTT
V gene: TRBV7-6; clone size: .; J gene: TRBJ1-1; D gene: .; CDR3 protein: CASSPLVGELNTEAFF; CDR3 DNA: TGTGCCAGCAGCCCCCTGGTCGGGGAGCTGAACACTGAAGCTTTCTTT
V gene: TRBV7-2; clone size: many; J gene: TRBJ1-1; D gene: .; CDR3 protein: CASSLTGYGTEAFF; CDR3 DNA: TGTGCCAGCAGCTTAACGGGATACGGGACTGAAGCTTTCTTT
V gene: TRBV7-6; clone size: .; J gene: TRBJ1-6; D gene: .; CDR3 protein: CASSLGRWGQEGSPLHF; CDR3 DNA: TGTGCCAGCAGCTTAGGTCGTTGGGGCCAGGAGGGTTCACCCCTCCACTTT
V gene: TRBV11-3; clone size: .; J gene: TRBJ1-5; D gene: TRBD1; CDR3 protein: CASSLAETQGAGGNQPQHF; CDR3 DNA: TGTGCCAGCAGCCTCGCCGAAACCCAGGGGGCAGGGGGCAATCAGCCCCAGCATTTT
V gene: TRBV4-1; clone size: .; J gene: TRBJ2-1; D gene: .; CDR3 protein: CASSQDLVEEQFF; CDR3 DNA: TGCGCCAGCAGCCAAGATCTCGTGGAGGAGCAGTTCTTC
V gene: TRBV7-6; clone size: .; J gene: TRBJ1-1; D gene: .; CDR3 protein: CASSPETNTEAFF; CDR3 DNA: TGTGCCAGCAGCCCAGAGACGAACACTGAAGCTTTCTTT
V gene: TRBV4-3; clone size: few; J gene: TRBJ2-7; D gene: .; CDR3 protein: CASSPSRDARLEQYF; CDR3 DNA: TGCGCCAGCAGCCCATCCCGGGACGCCCGACTTGAGCAGTACTTC
V gene: TRBV6-5; clone size: few; J gene: TRBJ2-2; D gene: TRBD2; CDR3 protein: CASSLRWEGRGTGELFF; CDR3 DNA: TGTGCCAGCAGCCTCCGGTGGGAGGGAAGAGGCACCGGGGAGCTGTTTTTT
V gene: TRBV5-5; clone size: few; J gene: TRBJ2-7; D gene: TRBD2; CDR3 protein: CASSYGGGGYSYEQYF; CDR3 DNA: TGTGCCAGCAGCTACGGAGGCGGGGGGTACTCCTACGAGCAGTACTTC
V gene: TRBV6-2/TRBV6-3; clone size: .; J gene: TRBJ1-1; D gene: .; CDR3 protein: CASSYPSPGAFF; CDR3 DNA: TGTGCCAGCAGTTACCCTTCTCCCGGAGCTTTCTTT
V gene: TRBV7-6; clone size: .; J gene: TRBJ2-5; D gene: .; CDR3 protein: CASSRTEGRLETQYF; CDR3 DNA: TGTGCCAGCAGTCGGACTGAGGGGAGGTTGGAGACCCAGTACTTC
V gene: TRBV7-9; clone size: .; J gene: TRBJ2-2; D gene: .; CDR3 protein: CASHPGQSPAWAGELFF; CDR3 DNA: TGTGCCAGCCATCCAGGACAGTCACCTGCGTGGGCCGGGGAGCTGTTTTTT
V gene: TRBV6-2/TRBV6-3; clone size: .; J gene: TRBJ2-7; D gene: .; CDR3 protein: CASSYSGPLRYEQYF; CDR3 DNA: TGTGCCAGCAGTTACTCCGGCCCCTTGAGGTACGAGCAGTACTTC
V gene: TRBV9; clone size: .; J gene: TRBJ1-1; D gene: TRBD1; CDR3 protein: CASSPRDRPNTEAFF; CDR3 DNA: TGTGCCAGCAGCCCGCGGGACAGACCGAACACTGAAGCTTTCTTT
V gene: TRBV7-9; clone size: few; J gene: TRBJ2-1; D gene: .; CDR3 protein: CASSSDKDRDEQFF; CDR3 DNA: TGTGCCAGCAGCTCGGACAAGGATCGGGATGAGCAGTTCTTC
V gene: TRBV6-5; clone size: few; J gene: TRBJ2-7; D gene: .; CDR3 protein: CASSYSGRREQYF; CDR3 DNA: TGTGCCAGCAGTTACTCCGGGCGCAGGGAGCAGTACTTC
V gene: TRBV6-1; clone size: few; J gene: TRBJ2-4; D gene: TRBD2; CDR3 protein: CASSPTSGGADIQYF; CDR3 DNA: TGTGCCAGCAGCCCGACTAGCGGGGGGGCGGACATTCAGTACTTC
V gene: TRBV7-9; clone size: few; J gene: TRBJ2-2; D gene: .; CDR3 protein: CASSLETGELFF; CDR3 DNA: TGTGCCAGCAGCCTGGAGACCGGGGAGCTGTTTTTT
V gene: TRBV5-4; clone size: few; J gene: TRBJ1-2; D gene: .; CDR3 protein: CASSSGGNYGYTF; CDR3 DNA: TGTGCCAGCAGCTCCGGGGGGAACTATGGCTACACCTTC
V gene: TRBV28; clone size: .; J gene: TRBJ2-7; D gene: .; CDR3 protein: CASKQASPPYEQYF; CDR3 DNA: TGTGCCAGCAAACAAGCATCCCCTCCCTACGAGCAGTACTTC
V gene: TRBV6-5; clone size: .; J gene: TRBJ2-4; D gene: .; CDR3 protein: CASPIPEAHSEGKNIQYF; CDR3 DNA: TGTGCCAGCCCAATCCCAGAAGCCCATTCGGAGGGCAAAAACATTCAGTACTTC
V gene: TRBV27; clone size: .; J gene: TRBJ2-7; D gene: TRBD2; CDR3 protein: CASSVLAGDSYEQYF; CDR3 DNA: TGTGCCAGCAGTGTACTAGCGGGGGACTCCTACGAGCAGTACTTC
V gene: TRBV7-2; clone size: few; J gene: TRBJ2-6; D gene: TRBD2; CDR3 protein: CASSRGRAGSGANVLTF; CDR3 DNA: TGTGCCAGCAGCCGGGGGAGGGCTGGCTCTGGGGCCAACGTCCTGACTTTC
V gene: TRBV20-1; clone size: .; J gene: TRBJ1-1; D gene: .; CDR3 protein: CSARVTGRNTEAFF; CDR3 DNA: TGCAGTGCTAGAGTAACAGGGAGGAACACTGAAGCTTTCTTT
V gene: TRBV11-2; clone size: few; J gene: TRBJ1-2; D gene: TRBD1; CDR3 protein: CASSPGQGGFYGYTF; CDR3 DNA: TGTGCCAGCAGCCCGGGACAGGGGGGGTTCTATGGCTACACCTTC
V gene: TRBV6-2/TRBV6-3; clone size: .; J gene: TRBJ1-5; D gene: .; CDR3 protein: CASRNREKSWVGNQPQHF; CDR3 DNA: TGTGCCAGCAGGAACAGGGAAAAGAGTTGGGTTGGCAATCAGCCCCAGCATTTT
V gene: TRBV7-9; clone size: .; J gene: TRBJ2-5; D gene: .; CDR3 protein: CASSLVEGAETQYF; CDR3 DNA: TGTGCCAGCAGCTTAGTAGAGGGCGCAGAGACCCAGTACTTC
V gene: TRBV19; clone size: few; J gene: TRBJ2-1; D gene: .; CDR3 protein: CASRSMDGGYNEQFF; CDR3 DNA: TGTGCCAGTAGGTCCATGGACGGAGGATACAATGAGCAGTTCTTC
V gene: TRBV10-2; clone size: .; J gene: TRBJ2-2; D gene: TRBD1; CDR3 protein: CASMGTANTGELFF; CDR3 DNA: TGCGCCAGCATGGGGACAGCGAACACCGGGGAGCTGTTTTTT
V gene: TRBV20-1; clone size: .; J gene: TRBJ1-5; D gene: .; CDR3 protein: CSAADGGRYEGQPQHF; CDR3 DNA: TGCAGTGCTGCGGACGGAGGGAGGTATGAGGGTCAGCCCCAGCATTTT
V gene: TRBV7-2; clone size: many; J gene: TRBJ2-5; D gene: TRBD1; CDR3 protein: CASSSRGQETQYF; CDR3 DNA: TGTGCCAGCAGCTCCAGGGGGCAGGAGACCCAGTACTTC
V gene: TRBV7-9; clone size: few; J gene: TRBJ1-3; D gene: .; CDR3 protein: CASSSDLIHF; CDR3 DNA: TGTGCCAGCAGCTCGGATTTGATCCATTTT
V gene: TRBV28; clone size: few; J gene: TRBJ2-3; D gene: .; CDR3 protein: CASSFGGGADTQYF; CDR3 DNA: TGTGCCAGCAGTTTCGGCGGGGGCGCAGATACGCAGTATTTT
V gene: TRBV19; clone size: .; J gene: TRBJ2-3; D gene: .; CDR3 protein: CASSQLSTDTQYF; CDR3 DNA: TGTGCCAGTAGTCAACTTAGCACAGATACGCAGTATTTT
V gene: TRBV7-9; clone size: few; J gene: TRBJ1-5; D gene: TRBD1; CDR3 protein: CASSLIGTGIGNQPQHF; CDR3 DNA: TGTGCCAGCAGCTTAATTGGGACAGGGATTGGAAATCAGCCCCAGCATTTT
V gene: TRBV28; clone size: few; J gene: TRBJ2-7; D gene: .; CDR3 protein: CASTQGSYEQYF; CDR3 DNA: TGTGCCAGCACCCAAGGGTCCTACGAGCAGTACTTC
V gene: TRBV10-2; clone size: .; J gene: TRBJ1-1; D gene: TRBD1; CDR3 protein: CASRGQTNTEAFF; CDR3 DNA: TGCGCCAGCAGGGGACAGACGAACACTGAAGCTTTCTTT
V gene: TRBV7-2; clone size: few; J gene: TRBJ2-7; D gene: TRBD1; CDR3 protein: CASSLGQAGYEQYF; CDR3 DNA: TGTGCCAGCAGCCTAGGACAGGCAGGCTACGAGCAGTACTTC
V gene: TRBV14; clone size: .; J gene: TRBJ2-7; D gene: TRBD1; CDR3 protein: CASSQEWTGLYEQYF; CDR3 DNA: TGTGCCAGCAGCCAAGAGTGGACAGGCCTCTACGAGCAGTACTTC
V gene: TRBV28; clone size: .; J gene: TRBJ2-7; D gene: TRBD1; CDR3 protein: CASSYYRDRDYEQYF; CDR3 DNA: TGTGCCAGCAGTTATTACCGGGACAGGGACTACGAGCAGTACTTC
V gene: TRBV7-2; clone size: few; J gene: TRBJ1-4; D gene: .; CDR3 protein: CASSLRDFNEKLFF; CDR3 DNA: TGTGCCAGCAGCCTCCGGGATTTTAATGAAAAACTGTTTTTT
V gene: TRBV12-3/TRBV12-4; clone size: .; J gene: TRBJ2-1; D gene: TRBD1; CDR3 protein: CASSHPGQGPFF; CDR3 DNA: TGTGCCAGCAGTCATCCGGGACAGGGGCCGTTCTTC
V gene: TRBV12-5; clone size: .; J gene: TRBJ2-5; D gene: .; CDR3 protein: CASGLGYETQYF; CDR3 DNA: TGTGCTAGTGGTTTGGGATACGAGACCCAGTACTTC
V gene: TRBV28; clone size: few; J gene: TRBJ2-7; D gene: .; CDR3 protein: CASTSRTDWTYEQYF; CDR3 DNA: TGTGCCAGCACCAGTAGGACGGACTGGACCTACGAGCAGTACTTC
V gene: TRBV11-1; clone size: once; J gene: TRBJ2-1; D gene: .; CDR3 protein: CASSFLNGGSYNEQFF; CDR3 DNA: TGTGCCAGCAGCTTTCTAAACGGGGGATCCTACAATGAGCAGTTCTTC
V gene: TRBV7-2; clone size: .; J gene: TRBJ2-1; D gene: TRBD2; CDR3 protein: CASSFRVGLAGGATEQFF; CDR3 DNA: TGTGCCAGCAGCTTTAGAGTAGGACTAGCGGGGGGGGCGACTGAGCAGTTCTTC